The rows below give T cell receptor beta chains drawn from one sample of a study of PD-L1 blockade in urothelial cancer. Sequencing was performed with immunoSEQ multiplex PCR; in TCRdb, only in-frame clones are kept and a portion is missing. Found here are over 20,000 clones, under 95% of them singletons; the top ten hold over 9%. The sample here was PBMCs, taken around atezolizumab (anti-PD-L1) treatment. The receptors here all came from a woman aged 55 to 70 with urothelial cancer. CDR3s include the opening cysteine and the closing phenylalanine or tryptophan. A D gene is named only where the DNA matches it firmly. Clone size, where shown, is once, few, many, or a class for clones that have expanded.

V gene,D gene,clone size,J gene,CDR3 DNA,CDR3 protein
TRBV7-2,.,.,TRBJ2-4,TGTGCCAGCAGCCCGGCGGTAGCCAAAAACATTCAGTACTTC,CASSPAVAKNIQYF
TRBV14,.,.,TRBJ1-1,TGTGCCAGCAGCCAAGTACCAGACACTGAAGCTTTCTTT,CASSQVPDTEAFF
TRBV10-3,.,once,TRBJ1-5,TGTGCCATCAGTGAGTCGAGAATCGGTCAGCCCCAGCATTTT,CAISESRIGQPQHF
TRBV6-1,.,once,TRBJ2-7,TGTGCCAGCAGTTCGATAACCTTCAGGCAGTACTTC,CASSSITFRQYF
TRBV29-1,.,.,TRBJ2-3,TGCAGCGTTGAAGGACCGGGTAGCACAGATACGCAGTATTTT,CSVEGPGSTDTQYF
TRBV18,TRBD2,.,TRBJ2-5,TGTGCCAGCTCACCAGGCGCGGGAGAAGAGACCCAGTACTTC,CASSPGAGEETQYF
TRBV7-9,TRBD2,.,TRBJ2-1,TGTGCCAGCAGCTTAACCGGGACTAGCGTCAATGAGCAGTTCTTC,CASSLTGTSVNEQFF
TRBV14,TRBD2,.,TRBJ2-5,TGTGCCAGCAGCCTGGGACTAGCGGGAGAGGGTGGCGAGACCCAGTACTTC,CASSLGLAGEGGETQYF
TRBV29-1,TRBD1,.,TRBJ2-5,TGCAGCGTTGGTACAGGGGTAGAGACCCAGTACTTC,CSVGTGVETQYF
TRBV6-6,TRBD1,once,TRBJ2-4,TGTGCCAGCAGTCACACCGGGACAGGGCAAAACATTCAGTACTTC,CASSHTGTGQNIQYF
TRBV10-3,TRBD1,.,TRBJ2-7,TGTGCCATCAGTGGACAGGGGTCGTACGAGCAGTACTTC,CAISGQGSYEQYF
TRBV13,TRBD1,.,TRBJ2-7,TGTGCCAGCAACTTGGGACCAACAGGGGTCGAGCAGTACTTC,CASNLGPTGVEQYF
TRBV7-9,TRBD1,.,TRBJ1-4,TGTGCCAGCAGCCCCAATATCGCCCGACAGGGGCGCCGGGAAAAACTGTTTTTT,CASSPNIARQGRREKLFF
TRBV7-6,TRBD1,.,TRBJ1-3,TGTGCCAGCAGCTTGGGGCAGGGGGCTGGAAACACCATATATTTT,CASSLGQGAGNTIYF
TRBV5-8,TRBD1,.,TRBJ1-5,TGTGCCAGCAGCAACCGGGACAGGGAGGCGCAGCCCCAGCATTTT,CASSNRDREAQPQHF
TRBV9,.,.,TRBJ2-5,TGTGCCAGACGACGATCTCGCAGGGACCAAGAGACCCAGTACTTC,CARRRSRRDQETQYF
TRBV7-3,TRBD2,.,TRBJ2-5,TGTGCCAGCAGTACGGGAGGAGAGACCCAGTACTTC,CASSTGGETQYF
TRBV7-3,TRBD1,.,TRBJ2-3,TGTGCCAGCAGCTTATTAGGGGACAGGAATCCAGATACGCAGTATTTT,CASSLLGDRNPDTQYF
TRBV28,TRBD2,once,TRBJ2-7,TGTGCCAGCAGTCCGGGGGGAAACTACGAGCAGTACTTC,CASSPGGNYEQYF
TRBV9,TRBD2,.,TRBJ2-3,TGTGCCAGCAGCTTAAATGGGGGGGCAGATACGCAGTATTTT,CASSLNGGADTQYF
TRBV29-1,.,.,TRBJ2-7,TGCAGCGACTCTGGACTGTTTCAGCAGTACTTC,CSDSGLFQQYF
TRBV5-1,TRBD2,.,TRBJ2-7,TGCGCCAGCAGACGGGGGGTCGAGCAGTACTTC,CASRRGVEQYF
TRBV19,TRBD2,.,TRBJ2-1,TGTGCCAGCAGAGAGCGGGGGGGAAATGAGCAGTTCTTC,CASRERGGNEQFF
TRBV11-2,.,.,TRBJ2-5,TGTGCCAGCAGCTTAGTGGGGGGCGGGGGCTTGGGGACCCAGTACTTC,CASSLVGGGGLGTQYF
TRBV7-7,TRBD2,.,TRBJ2-2,TGTGCCAGCAGCTCGGGAGCGGGGAGAAACACCGGGGAGCTGTTTTTT,CASSSGAGRNTGELFF
TRBV9,TRBD1,.,TRBJ1-1,TGTGCCAGCAGCGTCCGGGACAGTCTGATGAACACTGAAGCTTTCTTT,CASSVRDSLMNTEAFF
TRBV5-1,TRBD2,.,TRBJ2-2,TGCGCCAGCAGCCACCCCGGGACTAGCGGAAACACCGGGGAGCTGTTTTTT,CASSHPGTSGNTGELFF
TRBV7-6,.,.,TRBJ2-7,TGTGCCAGCAGCTTACTGGGAGATTACGAGCAGTACTTC,CASSLLGDYEQYF
TRBV6-5,TRBD1,once,TRBJ2-7,TGTGCCAGCACCAGACAGGGGGGTACCTACGAGCAGTACTTC,CASTRQGGTYEQYF
TRBV18,.,.,TRBJ2-3,TGTGCCAGCTCGCAAACAGGGAACACAGATACGCAGTATTTT,CASSQTGNTDTQYF
TRBV7-3,TRBD2,.,TRBJ2-3,TGTGCCAGCAGCTTGAGTCTAGCGGGCGCTGATACGCAGTATTTT,CASSLSLAGADTQYF
TRBV7-2,TRBD1,once,TRBJ2-7,TGTGCCAGCAGCTTAGGAGCAGGGGGCTACGAGCAGTACTTC,CASSLGAGGYEQYF
TRBV19,TRBD1,few,TRBJ1-2,TGTGCCAGTAGAGCCGGGACAGGGCGCATCTATCGTGGCTACACCTTC,CASRAGTGRIYRGYTF
TRBV14,.,.,TRBJ2-7,TGTGCCAGCAGCCAAGATCACCTAAGGCAGGGTAAGACCTACGAGCAGTACTTC,CASSQDHLRQGKTYEQYF
TRBV4-1,.,.,TRBJ2-5,TGCGCCAGCAGCCAAGATGGGGGCTACAGGGAACAGTACTTC,CASSQDGGYREQYF
TRBV2,TRBD2,.,TRBJ2-3,TGTGCCAGCAGTGTCACCCCGGGACTAGGAGGAGATACGCAGTATTTT,CASSVTPGLGGDTQYF
TRBV5-1,TRBD2,.,TRBJ2-5,TGCGCCAGCAGCCCGGGACTAGCGGGAGTAGAGACCCAGTACTTC,CASSPGLAGVETQYF